The entry that follows covers one TCR beta chain sequence. Which cohort a participant joined came from the clinical history participants gave. This CDR3 has 14 amino acids. The V gene's germline CDR1 is SGHRS and CDR2 YFSETQ. The V segment lost 0 bases and the J segment 8 bases; nucleotides outside the gene matches: 8. The entry originates in a study of blood T cell repertoires in COVID-19. Study-wide background: COVID-19 samples, acute and convalescent, were from the United States, Italy and Spain. The analysed material was cDNA or gDNA that came from T cells, B-cell-depleted T cells, or PBMCs.

Authors' methods: By means of reference gene primer amplification, nucleated cell counts were estimated. Only in-frame clones appear in the TCRdb table, and some are missing; sequencing was by immunoSEQ multiplex PCR. D and trimming were read from the DNA, whereas the V and J calls and clone size are those reported in that table. Counted here are 270,000 or so clones, approximately 91% occurring once; the ten biggest clones make up about 2%. This TCR was sampled from a woman between 35 and 50 years old with acute COVID-19. Sequencing was done on a sample of PBMCs or T cells enriched from blood (not recorded which). V is TRBV5-1 and J is TRBJ2-7; 7 bases map to TRBD1. CDR3: CASSLEDRERKQYF. CDR3 in DNA: TGCGCCAGCAGCTTGGAAGACAGGGAAAGAAAGCAGTACTTC.